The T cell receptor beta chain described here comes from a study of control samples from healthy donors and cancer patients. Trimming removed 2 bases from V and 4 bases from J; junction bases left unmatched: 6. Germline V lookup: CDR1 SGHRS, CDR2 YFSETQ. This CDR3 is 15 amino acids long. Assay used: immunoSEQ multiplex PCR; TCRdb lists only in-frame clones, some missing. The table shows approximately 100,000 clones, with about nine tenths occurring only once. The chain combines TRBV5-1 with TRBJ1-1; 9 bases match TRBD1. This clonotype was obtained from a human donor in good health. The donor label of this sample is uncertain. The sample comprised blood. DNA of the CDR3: TGCGCCAGCAGCTTAACAGGGGGCAGGGGCACTGAAGCTTTCTTT. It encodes CASSLTGGRGTEAFF.